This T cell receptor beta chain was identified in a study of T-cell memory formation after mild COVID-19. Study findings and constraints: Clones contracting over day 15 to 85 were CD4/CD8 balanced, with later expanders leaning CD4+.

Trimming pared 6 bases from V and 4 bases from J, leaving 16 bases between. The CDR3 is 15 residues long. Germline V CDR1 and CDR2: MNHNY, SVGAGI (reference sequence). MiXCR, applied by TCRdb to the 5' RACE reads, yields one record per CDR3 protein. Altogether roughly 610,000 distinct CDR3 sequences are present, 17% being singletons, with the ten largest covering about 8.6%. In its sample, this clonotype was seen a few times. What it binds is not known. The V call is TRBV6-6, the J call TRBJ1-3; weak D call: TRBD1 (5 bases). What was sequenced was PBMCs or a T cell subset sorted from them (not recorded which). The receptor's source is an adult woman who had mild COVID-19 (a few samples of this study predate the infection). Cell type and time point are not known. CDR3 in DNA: TGTGCCAGCAGCACGGGGGGAGCTATCGGAAACACCATATATTTT. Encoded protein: CASSTGGAIGNTIYF.